This TCR beta chain was documented in a study of blood T cell repertoires in COVID-19. Study summary: PBMCs, B-cell-depleted T cells, or T cells were the source of the cDNA or gDNA that made up the material.

Authors' data handling: Amplification with reference gene primers provided the estimates of nucleated cell counts. Generated by immunoSEQ multiplex PCR, the TCRdb table keeps only in-frame clones and is missing some. Clonal size and the V and J genes are those of that table, whereas D and trimming came from the DNA. The sample gives 150,000 or so clones, 85% to 90% of which show up once; around 15% is in the top ten. This clone was seen more than once but under ten times. The ends were cut back, 1 base at V and 11 bases at J, with 18 bases in the middle. The CDR3 sequence is 16 residues long. In germline, CDR1 is LGHNA, CDR2 YNFKEQ.

The sample taken for sequencing was peripheral blood. The sequence derives from a man aged 18 to 29 with COVID-19, enrolled during active disease. The chain combines TRBV4-2 with TRBJ1-6, with unresolved D. The CDR3 loop reads CASSQVPFTLSTPLHF. The CDR3 DNA reads TGTGCCAGCAGCCAAGTTCCATTCACCCTTTCTACACCCCTCCACTTT.